The 25 T cell receptor beta chains reported below all come from one sample, sequenced in a study of blood T cell repertoires in COVID-19. Sequencing used immunoSEQ multiplex PCR; TCRdb keeps in-frame clones, though not all of them. Found here are hundreds of thousands of clones, 89% of them singletons; the top ten hold 0.7% to 1%. Sequencing was performed on peripheral blood. Receptor source: a man aged 18 to 30 with COVID-19, enrolled during active disease.

The chain links TRBV25-1 to TRBJ2-1, with TRBD1 matching 10 bases. The ends lost 6 bases at V and 8 bases at J; junction bases unmatched: 7. The CDR3 is 14 amino acids. Germline V gene sequence: CDR1 MGHDK, CDR2 SYGVNS. CDR3 nucleotide sequence: TGTGCCAGCAGCCGGGACAGGGGACGGGATGAGCAGTTCTTC. Protein sequence: CASSRDRGRDEQFF.

V usage is TRBV4-2 and J usage is TRBJ2-3; 9 nucleotides line up with TRBD2. This CDR3 has 17 residues. V was clipped by 2 bases and J by 3 bases; unmatched bases: 9. The germline CDR1 and CDR2 sequences are LGHNA and YNFKEQ. The CDR3, as DNA: TGTGCCAGCAGCCAAAAGGGAGCGCTAGCGGGGACAGATACGCAGTATTTT. This translates into CASSQKGALAGTDTQYF.

V is TRBV24-1 and J is TRBJ2-7, with D perhaps matching TRBD1 (6 bases). Per germline, CDR1 KGHDR and CDR2 SFDVKD. This CDR3 has 14 residues. V was trimmed by 7 bases and J by 7 bases, leaving 19 bases between them. Written as DNA, the CDR3 is TGTGCCACCAGCGCCGTCAGGGGCGCGGGTGAGCAGTACTTC. Translating gives CATSAVRGAGEQYF.

This rearrangement joins TRBV5-1 to TRBJ2-7, with 11 bases fitting TRBD2. Germline lookup yields CDR1 SGHRS and CDR2 YFSETQ. The J segment lost 5 bases and the V segment lost 5 bases, leaving 9 bases of the junction unmatched. This CDR3 is 15 amino acids long. The CDR3 nucleotides read TGCGCCAGCAGACCCCCCGGGACTAGCGGTAACGAGCAGTACTTC. Its translation: CASRPPGTSGNEQYF. Variable domain in full (rest from reference TRBV5-1 and TRBJ2-7): KAGVTQTPRYLIKTRGQQVTLSCSPISGHRSVSWYQQTPGQGLQFLFEYFSETQRNKGNFPGRFSGRQFSNSRSEMNVSTLELGDSALYLCASRPPGTSGNEQYFGPGTRLTVT.

The chain joins TRBV12-5 to TRBJ2-1, with a possible D match to TRBD1 (6 bases). V was shortened by 5 bases and J by 3 bases, with 8 bases between the two germline ends. The CDR3 is 13 amino acids. Germline V CDR1 and CDR2: LGHNT, FRNRAP. In DNA form, the CDR3 reads TGTGCTAGTGGTGGACAGTTCTACAATGAGCAGTTCTTC. Translating it yields CASGGQFYNEQFF.

This clone has only one observation. The chain uses TRBV5-6 and TRBJ1-2, with 9 nucleotides matching TRBD1. V gave up 2 bases and J gave up 10 bases; unmatched junction bases: 3. CDR1 and CDR2 from the germline V gene are SGHDT and YYEEEE. This CDR3 contains 12 residues. The CDR3 region is CASSLRQGDYTF. CDR3 nucleotides: TGTGCCAGCAGCTTAAGACAGGGGGACTACACCTTC.

The V call is TRBV11-1, the J call TRBJ1-2; D is undetermined. The CDR3 covers 13 residues. Per the germline V gene, CDR1 is SGHAT and CDR2 is FQDESV (reference sequence). With 5 bases removed from V and 1 base from J, the gap between germline ends came to 8 bases. The CDR3 reads CASSLDNNYGYTF. CDR3 coding DNA: TGTGCCAGCAGCCTAGACAATAACTATGGCTACACCTTC.

The chain joins TRBV2 to TRBJ2-3; the match to TRBD2 covers 11 bases. Germline CDR1 reads SNHLY; CDR2 reads FYNNEI. V dropped 6 bases and J dropped 6; count of bases not matched to a gene: 8. This CDR3 is built from 15 residues. The CDR3 DNA follows: TGTGCCAGCAGGGACTTAGCGGGAGGGTTTGATACGCAGTATTTT. This translates into CASRDLAGGFDTQYF.

The CDR3, as DNA: TGTGCCAGCAGCGCCCGTGGGGGGAGCTCCTACGAGCAGTACTTC. The encoded protein is CASSARGGSSYEQYF. This chain uses TRBV9 with TRBJ2-7, with TRBD2 as a possible D gene (6 bases). Trimming removed 3 bases from V and 0 bases from J, with 13 bases in between. The CDR3 consists of 15 residues. Per the germline V gene, CDR1 is SGDLS and CDR2 is YYNGEE.

The rearrangement uses TRBV11-2 and TRBJ1-4; D is ambiguous. Germline values: CDR1 SGHAT, CDR2 FQNNGV. The CDR3 extends over 15 amino acids. The V end lost 5 bases, the J end lost 8 bases, and 18 bases lay between the germline ends. CDR3: CASSNHPGPAEKLFF. CDR3 coding DNA: TGTGCCAGCAGCAACCACCCGGGTCCGGCGGAAAAACTGTTTTTT.

The J gene is TRBJ2-5, the V gene TRBV19; TRBD1 matches 7 bases. The CDR3 is 13 amino acids. The germline gives CDR1 LNHDA, CDR2 SQIVND (reference sequence). The J segment lost 5 bases and the V segment lost 5 bases, leaving 5 bases of the junction unmatched. In DNA, the CDR3 is TGTGCCAGTAGTGGCACAGGGGTCGAGACCCAGTACTTC. Translating it yields CASSGTGVETQYF.

V gene TRBV7-2 combines with J gene TRBJ2-1, with TRBD2 identical over 9 bases. CDR1 is SGHTA, CDR2 FQGNSA, per germline. There are 19 residues in the CDR3. V lost 0 bases and J lost 8; bases outside the gene matches: 17. The DNA for the CDR3 is TGTGCCAGCAGCTTAGCGACCGATCCTAGACTAGCGGTATTGGATGAGCAGTTCTTC. Amino acid sequence: CASSLATDPRLAVLDEQFF.

J is TRBJ2-1 and V is TRBV12-5; TRBD2 aligns across 7 bases. The CDR3 contains 15 residues. Germline CDR1 reads LGHNT; CDR2 reads FRNRAP. J was trimmed by 2 bases and V by 6 bases; bases with no gene match: 7. The CDR3 sequence: CASGPPAGAYNEQFF. The CDR3, as DNA: TGTGCTAGTGGCCCCCCCGCGGGAGCCTACAATGAGCAGTTCTTC.

This chain connects TRBV6-7 to TRBJ1-2; D is undetermined. TRBV6-7 is known as an ORF, though its function is uncertain. This CDR3 contains 14 residues. Trimming cost V 6 bases and J 0 bases, with 11 bases left between them. The CDR3 here is CASSQNGANYGYTF. As DNA, the CDR3 is TGTGCCAGCAGCCAAAATGGAGCTAACTATGGCTACACCTTC.

The J gene is TRBJ1-5, the V gene TRBV5-1, with TRBD1 matching 9 bases. The CDR3 totals 15 residues. Trimming at V came to 4 bases and at J to 4 bases, leaving 6 bases not matched to a gene. Per the germline V gene, CDR1 is SGHRS and CDR2 is YFSETQ. The CDR3 nucleotides read TGCGCCAGCAGCGACGGGACAGGGCCTAATCAGCCCCAGCATTTT. Amino acid sequence: CASSDGTGPNQPQHF.

On this clone itself: Other DNA sequences in the same sample also yield this CDR3. The chain uses TRBV12-3 or TRBV12-4 and TRBJ2-7; TRBD1 might be the D (5 bases). V gave up 3 bases and J gave up 2 bases, with 8 bases separating them. The CDR3 totals 13 residues. CDR3 nucleotides: TGTGCCAGCAGTTTCGACAGAGCCTACGAGCAGTACTTC. It specifies CASSFDRAYEQYF.

This sequence joins TRBV2 and TRBJ1-1, with D uncertain. Per the germline V gene, CDR1 is SNHLY and CDR2 is FYNNEI. CDR3 length: 14 amino acids. Trimming cost V 4 bases and J 4 bases, with 13 bases left between them. The CDR3 DNA is TGTGCCAGCAGTGGCTTTGGGCAGAGCACTGAAGCTTTCTTT. Translation: CASSGFGQSTEAFF.

This chain joins TRBV19 and TRBJ2-2; TRBD2 agrees at 16 bases. With V trimmed by 5 bases and J by 4 bases, 7 bases remained unmatched. In germline, CDR1 is LNHDA, CDR2 SQIVND (reference sequence). The CDR3 totals 18 residues. CDR3 protein: CASSRTGTSGGVTGELFF. The CDR3 region has the DNA TGTGCCAGTAGTCGGACCGGGACTAGCGGGGGGGTCACCGGGGAGCTGTTTTTT.

CDR3 bases: TGTGCCAGCGGGCCTCGTAATGGGAGGGGAGCTTTCTTT. Translation: CASGPRNGRGAFF. V is TRBV5-8 and J is TRBJ1-1; D is possibly TRBD1 (5 bases). CDR3 length: 13 amino acids. V dropped 7 bases and J dropped 10 bases, with 20 bases sitting between them. Germline-derived CDR1 and CDR2 are SGHTS and YDEGEE.

The chain uses TRBV7-9 and TRBJ2-1, with 7 bases that match TRBD2. CDR1 SEHNR and CDR2 FQNEAQ come from the germline V gene (reference sequence). The CDR3 is 12 amino acids. V gave up 4 bases and J gave up 7 bases; unmatched junction bases: 1. The CDR3 DNA reads as TGTGCCAGCAGCTCGGGGGGAAATGAGCAGTTCTTC. It is translated as CASSSGGNEQFF.

The chain has TRBV2 and TRBJ1-4; 9 positions agree with TRBD1. The V and J ends lost 10 bases and 8 bases, in that order; junction bases with no gene match: 8. Germline V gene lookup returns CDR1 SNHLY and CDR2 FYNNEI. This CDR3 comprises 13 residues. CDR3 residues: CANGQGSGEKLFF. CDR3 coding DNA: TGTGCCAACGGACAGGGGAGTGGGGAAAAACTGTTTTTT. Drawing the rest from reference TRBV2 and TRBJ1-4, the complete variable domain is EPEVTQTPSHQVTQMGQEVILRCVPISNHLYFYWYRQILGQKVEFLVSFYNNEISEKSEIFDDQFSVERPDGSNFTLKIRSTKLEDSAMYFCANGQGSGEKLFFGSGTQLSVL.

The chain is built from TRBV20-1 and TRBJ2-7; a possible D gene is TRBD2 (6 bases). CDR1 is DFQATT, CDR2 SNEGSKA, per germline (reference sequence). V lost 3 bases and J 0 bases, leaving 15 bases between the germline ends. This CDR3 has 15 amino acids. The DNA of the CDR3 is TGCAGTGCTAGTCCGACTAGTTTAGGCTCCTACGAGCAGTACTTC. Translated, it gives CSASPTSLGSYEQYF.

Points on this clone: Other nucleotide sequences from this sample produce the same CDR3. The V and J genes are TRBV4-1 and TRBJ1-1; D ambiguous. Germline CDR1 and CDR2: MGHRA and YSYEKL. The germline V and J ends were trimmed by 1 base and 1 base, with 7 bases remaining between them. This CDR3 contains 14 residues. CDR3: CASSQVPGNTEAFF. The CDR3 nucleotides read TGCGCCAGCAGCCAAGTGCCGGGGAACACTGAAGCTTTCTTT.

Notes on this clone: Other DNA sequences in this sample translate to the same CDR3. The chain joins TRBV18 to TRBJ1-1; TRBD1 agrees at 7 bases. The J segment lost 1 base and the V segment lost 6 bases, leaving 5 bases of the junction unmatched. Germline V gives CDR1 KGHSH, CDR2 LQKENI. This CDR3 contains 14 residues. CDR3 in amino acids: CASSRDRENTEAFF. The CDR3 DNA sequence: TGTGCCAGCTCCCGAGACAGGGAGAACACTGAAGCTTTCTTT.

The chain couples TRBV4-1 to TRBJ2-1; tentative D call: TRBD2 (5 bases). Trimming removed 0 bases at V and 3 bases at J, with 15 bases between. Germline V lookup: CDR1 MGHRA, CDR2 YSYEKL. This CDR3 is 17 amino acids long. This CDR3 is CASSQDPRRSRYNEQFF. In DNA form, the CDR3 reads TGCGCCAGCAGCCAAGACCCCAGGAGGTCCCGCTACAATGAGCAGTTCTTC.